This T cell receptor (beta chain) was profiled in a study of PD-L1 blockade in urothelial cancer. Study at large: Patients took up atezolizumab at some point between 2012 and 2014 at 1,200 mg intravenously every 3 weeks. Analysis of the blood was performed 3 weeks (second dose) and 6 weeks after treatment start.

CDR3 length: 18 residues. Germline V gene sequence: CDR1 SGHTA, CDR2 FQGTGA. Trimming took 0 bases from V and 3 from J, leaving 21 bases between them. Each PCR had synthetic TCR analog templates added to it as a spike-in. Some clones are missing from TCRdb's copy, which holds only in-frame ones; the method was immunoSEQ multiplex PCR. The sample consists of roughly 87,000 clones, around 87% of them appearing once. Each patient presented with locally advanced or metastatic urothelial carcinoma. Sequences were derived from PBMCs, sampled around atezolizumab (anti-PD-L1) treatment. The sequence came from a woman aged 70 to 79 with urothelial cancer. The rearrangement links TRBV7-3 to TRBJ2-7; D might be TRBD2 (6 bases). The CDR3 DNA reads as TGTGCCAGCAGCTTAACGGGGAGGATCGGTGGGCTGCACTACGAGCAGTACTTC. It yields the protein CASSLTGRIGGLHYEQYF. The variable domain in full, completed from reference TRBV7-3 and TRBJ2-7, reads GAGVSQTPSNKVTEKGKYVELRCDPISGHTALYWYRQSLGQGPEFLIYFQGTGAADDSGLPNDRFFAVRPEGSVSTLKIQRTERGDSAVYLCASSLTGRIGGLHYEQYFGPGTRLTVT.